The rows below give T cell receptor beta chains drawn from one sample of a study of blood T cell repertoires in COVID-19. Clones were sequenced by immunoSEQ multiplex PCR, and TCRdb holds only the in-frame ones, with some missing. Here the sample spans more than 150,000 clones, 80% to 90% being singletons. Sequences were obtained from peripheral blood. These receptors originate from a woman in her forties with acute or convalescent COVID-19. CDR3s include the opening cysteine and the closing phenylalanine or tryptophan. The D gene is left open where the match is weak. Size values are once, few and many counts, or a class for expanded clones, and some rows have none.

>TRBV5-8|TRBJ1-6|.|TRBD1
TGTGCCAGCAGGATGTACGCAGGGGGCGATTCACCCCTCCACTTT
CASRMYAGGDSPLHF
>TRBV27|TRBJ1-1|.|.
TGTGCCAGCAGTATGTCCCAGGGTTACACTGAAGCTTTCTTT
CASSMSQGYTEAFF
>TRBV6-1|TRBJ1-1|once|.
TGTGCCAGCAGTGAAGTGGGAGGTGACATTCCGAACACTGAAGCTTTCTTT
CASSEVGGDIPNTEAFF
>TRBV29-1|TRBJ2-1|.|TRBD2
TGCAGCGTTCCATCGACTAGCGGACATGAGCAGTTCTTC
CSVPSTSGHEQFF
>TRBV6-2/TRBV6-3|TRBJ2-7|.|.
TGTGCCAGCAGTTACTCGATTCGACTGTCCTCCTACGAGCAGTACTTC
CASSYSIRLSSYEQYF
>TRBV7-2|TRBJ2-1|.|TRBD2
TGTGCCAGCAGCAAAAGACCCGCGGGGGGGATGACCTACAATGAGCAGTTCTTC
CASSKRPAGGMTYNEQFF
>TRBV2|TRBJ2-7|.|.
TGTGCCAGCAGTGAAGGGGACACCTACGAGCAGTACTTC
CASSEGDTYEQYF
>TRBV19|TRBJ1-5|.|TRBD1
TGTGCCAGTAGCGGGACAGGGGGGAATTTGGCCCAGCATTTT
CASSGTGGNLAQHF
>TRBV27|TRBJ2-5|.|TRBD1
TGTGCCAGCAGTACCCGGACAGGGGGCCGGGTCTTGGGAGAGACCCAGTACTTC
CASSTRTGGRVLGETQYF
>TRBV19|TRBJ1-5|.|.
TGTGCCGCCCGGACGTCATCTCTGGGGAGTCAGCCCCAGCATTTT
CAARTSSLGSQPQHF
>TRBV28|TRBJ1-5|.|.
TGTGCCAGCAGTTTGGCGGGACGGGGAAGCAATCAGCCCCAGCATTTT
CASSLAGRGSNQPQHF
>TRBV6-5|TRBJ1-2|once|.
TGTGCCAGCAGTCAAACTACAGGGAAGTATGGCTACACCTTC
CASSQTTGKYGYTF
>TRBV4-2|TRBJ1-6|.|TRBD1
TGTGCCAGCAGCCAAACGGGACAGGTTAATTCACCCCTCCACTTT
CASSQTGQVNSPLHF
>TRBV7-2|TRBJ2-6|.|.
TGTGCCAGCAGCAAAGCCCTCTCTGGGGCCAACGTCCTGACTTTC
CASSKALSGANVLTF
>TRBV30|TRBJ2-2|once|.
TGTGCCTGGACCCCCCTAGGGGTAGGGGAGCTGTTTTTT
CAWTPLGVGELFF
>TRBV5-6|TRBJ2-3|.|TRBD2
TGTGCCAGCAGCCCCCCGGGAGGGCCGATAGGCACAGATACGCAGTATTTT
CASSPPGGPIGTDTQYF
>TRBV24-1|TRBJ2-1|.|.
TGTGCCACCAGTGACGACCGGGACTCGATCAATGAGCAGTTCTTC
CATSDDRDSINEQFF
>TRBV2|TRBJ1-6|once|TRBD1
TGTGCCAGCAGTGATGGACAGGGAGGATCACCCCTCCACTTT
CASSDGQGGSPLHF
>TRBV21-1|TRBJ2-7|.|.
TGTGCCAGCAGCAAGGGGACCCTGGGGGGGCCACTTCGATCCTACGAGCAGTACTTC
CASSKGTLGGPLRSYEQYF
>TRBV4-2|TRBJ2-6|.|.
TGTGCCAGCAGCCCATCAGGTGGAGGGGCCAACGTCCTGACTTTC
CASSPSGGGANVLTF
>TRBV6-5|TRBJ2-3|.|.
TGTGCCAGCAGGTCCGGGACAAATTCGCGTACGCAGTATTTT
CASRSGTNSRTQYF
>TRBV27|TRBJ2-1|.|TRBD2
TGTGCCAGCAGGCTAGCGGGGCCTGAAAGCTCCTACAATGAGCAGTTCTTC
CASRLAGPESSYNEQFF
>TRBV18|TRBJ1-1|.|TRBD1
TGTGCCAGCCTACTCGGACAGGGGACTGAAGCTTTCTTT
CASLLGQGTEAFF
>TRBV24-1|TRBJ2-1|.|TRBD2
TGTGCCACCAGTGATTTAGCGGGGGACGCCAATGAGCAGTTCTTC
CATSDLAGDANEQFF
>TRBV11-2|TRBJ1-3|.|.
TGTGCCAGCACCGTAAACAGGAACTCTGGAAACACCATATATTTT
CASTVNRNSGNTIYF
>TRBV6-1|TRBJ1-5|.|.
TGTGCCAGCAGTGACAGATCTTTGCCCCAGCATTTT
CASSDRSLPQHF
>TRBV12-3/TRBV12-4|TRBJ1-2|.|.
TGTGCCAGCTCACCGGGGGTTGACTATGGCTACACCTTC
CASSPGVDYGYTF
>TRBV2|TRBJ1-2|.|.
TGTGCCAGCACCCCACAGGGAACTTGCACCTTC
CASTPQGTCTF
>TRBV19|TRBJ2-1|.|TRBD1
TGTGCCAGTAGTACCCTTGGGACAGGGTATGTTGAGCAGTTCTTC
CASSTLGTGYVEQFF
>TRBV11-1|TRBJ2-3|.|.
TGTGCCAGCAGCCTCAGAGTTAGCGGCACAGATACGCAGTATTTT
CASSLRVSGTDTQYF
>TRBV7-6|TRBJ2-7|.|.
TGTGCCAGCAGCATAGGACCTGTGGGGAGCTCCTACGAGCAGTACTTC
CASSIGPVGSSYEQYF
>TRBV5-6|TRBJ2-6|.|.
TGTGCCAGCAGCCCCGGGGGGCCTACTGGGGCCAACGTCCTGACTTTC
CASSPGGPTGANVLTF
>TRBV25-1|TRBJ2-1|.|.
TGTGCCAGCAGAGACAGATACAATGAGCAGTTCTTC
CASRDRYNEQFF
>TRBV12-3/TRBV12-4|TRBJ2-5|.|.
TGTGCCAGCAGTCTAGAACATGAGACCCAGTACTTC
CASSLEHETQYF
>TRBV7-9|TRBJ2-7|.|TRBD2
TGTGCCAGCAGGGAGGCGGTGGCAGGGAGGGACGAGCAGTACTTC
CASREAVAGRDEQYF